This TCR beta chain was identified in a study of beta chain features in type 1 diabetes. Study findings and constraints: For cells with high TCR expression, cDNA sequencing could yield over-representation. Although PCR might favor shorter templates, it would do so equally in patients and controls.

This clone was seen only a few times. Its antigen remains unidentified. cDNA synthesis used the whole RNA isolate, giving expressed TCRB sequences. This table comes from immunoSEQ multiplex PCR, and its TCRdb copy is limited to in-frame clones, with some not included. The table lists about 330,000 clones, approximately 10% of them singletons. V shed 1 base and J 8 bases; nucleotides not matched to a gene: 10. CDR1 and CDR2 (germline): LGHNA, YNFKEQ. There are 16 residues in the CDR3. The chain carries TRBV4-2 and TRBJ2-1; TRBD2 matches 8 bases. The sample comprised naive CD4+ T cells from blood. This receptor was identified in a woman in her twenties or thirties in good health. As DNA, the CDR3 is TGTGCCAGCAGCCAAGTCGAGCGGGAGAGCTTCGATGAGCAGTTCTTC. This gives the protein CASSQVERESFDEQFF.